This T cell receptor beta chain was recovered during a study of blood T cell repertoires in COVID-19. Study details: COVID-19 samples, acute and convalescent, were from the United States, Italy and Spain. T cells, B-cell-depleted T cells, or PBMCs supplied cDNA or gDNA.

In the original analysis: By means of reference gene primer amplification, nucleated cell counts were estimated. Only in-frame clones appear in the TCRdb table, and some are missing; sequencing was by immunoSEQ multiplex PCR. V and J calls and clone size are as listed in that table; D and trimming were resolved from the DNA. The sample includes about 42,000 clones, approximately 91% of them seen just once. The sequence derives from a human donor in a cohort sampled during active COVID-19. Sequencing input: peripheral blood.

The CDR3 coding sequence is TGTGCCAGCAGCTTAGTTTCAGGGGCATCTGGGGCCAACGTCCTGACTTTC. This gives the protein CASSLVSGASGANVLTF. The chain joins TRBV7-2 to TRBJ2-6, with a tentative D call TRBD1 (6 bases). Germline loops: CDR1 SGHTA, CDR2 FQGNSA. V lost 1 base, J lost 1 base, and 11 bases lay in between. The CDR3 has 17 residues.